Reported below is one TCR beta chain. Generated by immunoSEQ multiplex PCR, the TCRdb table keeps only in-frame clones and is missing some. The table records just under 80,000 clones, approximately 78% of them present only once. The data stem from a study of PD-1 blockade in mismatch repair-deficient tumors. Every patient had mismatch repair deficiency by PCR or immunohistochemistry. Germline CDR1 and CDR2: SGHDT and YYEEEE. The CDR3 runs to 14 residues. V lost 4 bases and J 7 bases, leaving 15 bases between the germline ends. The chain uses TRBV5-6 and TRBJ1-5; D possibly corresponds to TRBD1 (5 bases). The material sequenced was peripheral blood, taken 44 weeks after starting pembrolizumab. This sequence was found in an adult with mismatch repair-deficient cancer. CDR3 residues: CASSRGQVGQPQHF. CDR3 sequence (DNA): TGTGCCAGCAGCCGGGGCCAGGTGGGACAGCCCCAGCATTTT.